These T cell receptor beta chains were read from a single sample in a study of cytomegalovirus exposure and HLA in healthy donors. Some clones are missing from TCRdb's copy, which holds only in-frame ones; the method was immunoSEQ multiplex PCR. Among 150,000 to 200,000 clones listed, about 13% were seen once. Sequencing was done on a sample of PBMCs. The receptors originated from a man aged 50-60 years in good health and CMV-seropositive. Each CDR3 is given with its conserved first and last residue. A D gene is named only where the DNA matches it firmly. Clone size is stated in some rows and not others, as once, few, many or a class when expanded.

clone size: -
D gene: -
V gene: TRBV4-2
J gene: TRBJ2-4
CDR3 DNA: TGTGCCAGCAGCCACCGGGGTGAAAACATTCAGTACTTC
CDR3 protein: CASSHRGENIQYF

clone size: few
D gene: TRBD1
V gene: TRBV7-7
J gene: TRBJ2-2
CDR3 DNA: TGTGCTAGCAGCCCAGACAGGGGGACCGGGGAGCTGTTTTTT
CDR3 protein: CASSPDRGTGELFF

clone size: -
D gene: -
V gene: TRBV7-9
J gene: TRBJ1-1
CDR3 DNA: TGTGCCAGCAGCTTAGGGCCCCAGGGAGAAGCTTTCTTT
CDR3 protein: CASSLGPQGEAFF

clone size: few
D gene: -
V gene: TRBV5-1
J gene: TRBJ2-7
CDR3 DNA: TGCGCCAGCAGCCCCGGCCCCAGCGGCTACGAGCAGTACTTC
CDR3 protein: CASSPGPSGYEQYF

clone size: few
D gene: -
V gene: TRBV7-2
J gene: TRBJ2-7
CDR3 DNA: TGTGCCAGCAGCTTAGTGGACACCTACGAGCAGTACTTC
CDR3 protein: CASSLVDTYEQYF

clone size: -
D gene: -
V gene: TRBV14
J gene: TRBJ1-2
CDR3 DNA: TGTGCCAGCAGCCAAGCTGACTATGGCTACACCTTC
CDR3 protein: CASSQADYGYTF

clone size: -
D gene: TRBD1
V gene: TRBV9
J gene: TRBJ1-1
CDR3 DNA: TGTGCCAGCAGCAGACTGGGACAGTCGAACACTGAAGCTTTCTTT
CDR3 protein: CASSRLGQSNTEAFF

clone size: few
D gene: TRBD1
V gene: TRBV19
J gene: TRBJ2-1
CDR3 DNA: TGTGCCAGTAGTAGACCCGGGACAGGGTACCATGAGCAGTTCTTC
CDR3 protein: CASSRPGTGYHEQFF

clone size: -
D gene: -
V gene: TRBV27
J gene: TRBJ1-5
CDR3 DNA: TGTGCCAGCAGTCAGGGACTCGACCGGAATCAGCCCCAGCATTTT
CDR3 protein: CASSQGLDRNQPQHF

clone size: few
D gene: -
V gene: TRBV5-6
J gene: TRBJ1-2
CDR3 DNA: TGTGCCAGCAGCCGATCCAACTGGGGCTACACCTTC
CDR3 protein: CASSRSNWGYTF

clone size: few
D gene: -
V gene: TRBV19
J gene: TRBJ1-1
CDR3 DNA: TGTGCCAGTAGTAGACTCTTGGAGGGAGCTTTCTTT
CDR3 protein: CASSRLLEGAFF

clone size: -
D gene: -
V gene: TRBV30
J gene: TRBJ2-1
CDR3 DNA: TGTGCCTGGAGTTTAACTAATCTTCGGTCCAATGAGCAGTTCTTC
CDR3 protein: CAWSLTNLRSNEQFF

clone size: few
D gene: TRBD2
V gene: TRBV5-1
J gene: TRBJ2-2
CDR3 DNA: TGCGCCAGCAGCTTGGCCAAGGGTAGCGGGGTCTTGAACACCGGGGAGCTGTTTTTT
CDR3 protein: CASSLAKGSGVLNTGELFF

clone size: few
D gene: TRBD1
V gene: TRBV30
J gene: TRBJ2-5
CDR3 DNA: TGTGCCTGGAGTCCCGGGGACAGGGACCAAGAGACCCAGTACTTC
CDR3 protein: CAWSPGDRDQETQYF

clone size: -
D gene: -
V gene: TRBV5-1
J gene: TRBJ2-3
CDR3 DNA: TGCGCCAGCAGGAGCCCCGGCACAGATACGCAGTATTTT
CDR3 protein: CASRSPGTDTQYF

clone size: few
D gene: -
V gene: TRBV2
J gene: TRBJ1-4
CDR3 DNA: TGTGCCAGCAGTGGGGGGGGTGAAAAACTGTTTTTT
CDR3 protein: CASSGGGEKLFF

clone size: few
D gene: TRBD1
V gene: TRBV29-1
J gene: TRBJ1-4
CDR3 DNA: TGCAGCGTTGTCCTTAGGGGGCAGCCTAATGAAAAACTGTTTTTT
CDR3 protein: CSVVLRGQPNEKLFF

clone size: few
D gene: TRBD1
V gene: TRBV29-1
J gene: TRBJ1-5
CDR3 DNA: TGCAGCGTTCGGACAGGGGCTACCAATCAGCCCCAGCATTTT
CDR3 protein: CSVRTGATNQPQHF

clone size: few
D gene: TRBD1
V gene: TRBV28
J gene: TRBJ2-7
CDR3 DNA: TGTGCCACCCGGACAGGTTCCTACGAGCAGTACTTC
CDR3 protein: CATRTGSYEQYF

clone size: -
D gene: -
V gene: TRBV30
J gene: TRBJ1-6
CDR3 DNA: TGTGCCTGGAAGACAAGTTATAATTCACCCCTCCACTTT
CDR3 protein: CAWKTSYNSPLHF

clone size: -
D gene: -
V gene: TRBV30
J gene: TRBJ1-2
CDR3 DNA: TGTGCCTGGAGTAAGACGAGGGCGGCCTATGGCTACACCTTC
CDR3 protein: CAWSKTRAAYGYTF

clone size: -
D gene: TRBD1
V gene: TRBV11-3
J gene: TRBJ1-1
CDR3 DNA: TGTGCCAGCAGCTCGGGACAGGGGATGAACACTGAAGCTTTCTTT
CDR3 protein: CASSSGQGMNTEAFF

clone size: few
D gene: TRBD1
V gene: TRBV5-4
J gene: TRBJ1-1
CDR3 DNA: TGTGCCAGCTCTGGGGACAGGAACACTGAAGCTTTCTTT
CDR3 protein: CASSGDRNTEAFF

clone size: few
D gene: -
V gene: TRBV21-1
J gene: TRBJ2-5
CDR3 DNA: TGTGCCAGCAGCAAAGAATTTGGGGGGAAACTAGCGGGGGACCCTTGTGGGGAGACCCAGTACTTC
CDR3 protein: CASSKEFGGKLAGDPCGETQYF

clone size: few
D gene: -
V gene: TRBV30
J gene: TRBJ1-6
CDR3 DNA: TGTGCCTGGAGTGACGGGAATAATTCACCCCTCCACTTT
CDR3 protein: CAWSDGNNSPLHF

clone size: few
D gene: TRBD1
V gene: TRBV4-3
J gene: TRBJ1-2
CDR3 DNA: TGCGCCAGCAGCCAAGAGACAGGGTCGCACGGCTACACCTTC
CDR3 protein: CASSQETGSHGYTF

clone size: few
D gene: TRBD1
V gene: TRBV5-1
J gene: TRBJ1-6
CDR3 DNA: TGCGCCAGCAGCTTTTGGGGTTCGGACAGGGGATATAATTCACCCCTCCACTTT
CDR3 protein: CASSFWGSDRGYNSPLHF

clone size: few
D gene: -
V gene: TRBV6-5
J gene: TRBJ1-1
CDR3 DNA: TGTGCCAGCAGTTATTTTGCACCGGGGGTGAACACTGAAGCTTTCTTT
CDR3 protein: CASSYFAPGVNTEAFF

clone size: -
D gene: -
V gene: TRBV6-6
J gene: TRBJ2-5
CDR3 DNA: TGTGCCAGCAGTTACCCGGGACTTCAAGAGACCCAGTACTTC
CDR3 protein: CASSYPGLQETQYF

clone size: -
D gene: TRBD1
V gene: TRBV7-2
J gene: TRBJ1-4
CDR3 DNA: TGTGCCAGCAGCTTAGAACCGGGGACAGGGGTTGAAAAACTGTTTTTT
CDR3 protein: CASSLEPGTGVEKLFF

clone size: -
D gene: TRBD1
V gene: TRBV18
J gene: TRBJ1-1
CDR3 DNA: TGTGCCAGCTCACCGGACAGGGGGCGACCGATGAACACTGAAGCTTTCTTT
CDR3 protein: CASSPDRGRPMNTEAFF

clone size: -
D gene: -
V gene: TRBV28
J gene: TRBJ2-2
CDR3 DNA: TGTGCCAGCAGTCCCGGACCAGGGGCGTACACCGGGGAGCTGTTTTTT
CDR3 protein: CASSPGPGAYTGELFF

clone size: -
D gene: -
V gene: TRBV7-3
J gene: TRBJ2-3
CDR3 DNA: TGTGCCAGCAGTCGGACTACCACAGATACGCAGTATTTT
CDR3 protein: CASSRTTTDTQYF

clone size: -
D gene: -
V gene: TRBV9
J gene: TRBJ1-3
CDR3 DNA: TGTGCCAGCAGCCTAACTCCCGTTACAGGGCAAGGAAACACCATATATTTT
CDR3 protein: CASSLTPVTGQGNTIYF

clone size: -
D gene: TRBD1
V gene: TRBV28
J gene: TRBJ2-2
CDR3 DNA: TGTGCCAGCACCCTTCCGGGACAGGGGGAGAACGGGGAGCTGTTTTTT
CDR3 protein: CASTLPGQGENGELFF

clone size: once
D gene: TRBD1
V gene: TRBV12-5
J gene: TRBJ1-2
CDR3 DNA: TGTGCTAGTGGTTTGGGGACAGGGGCTAACTATGGCTACACCTTC
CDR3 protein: CASGLGTGANYGYTF